A selection of T cell receptor beta chains follows, all from one sample in a study of blood T cell repertoires in COVID-19. Using immunoSEQ multiplex PCR, the repertoire was profiled, and TCRdb retains in-frame clones only, with some absent. The data hold 250,000 to 300,000 clones, with 80% to 90% observed a single time. The sequenced sample consisted of peripheral blood. These receptors were collected from a woman aged 70-85 years with acute or convalescent COVID-19. The CDR3 runs from the conserved cysteine through the conserved F or W. The D gene is left open where the match is weak. Clone size is shown for a subset of rows, as once, few, many or a class of expanded clone.

-,-,TRBJ2-3,TRBV19,CASSVGGGQGTDTQYF,TGTGCCAGTAGCGTCGGAGGAGGGCAGGGCACAGATACGCAGTATTTT
-,-,TRBJ1-2,TRBV4-2,CASSPGTTDIYGYTF,TGTGCCAGCAGCCCAGGGACAACGGACATCTATGGCTACACCTTC
TRBD1,-,TRBJ2-1,TRBV5-1,CASSRTRRGLYNEQFF,TGCGCCAGCAGCCGTACTCGTAGGGGGCTTTACAATGAGCAGTTCTTC
-,-,TRBJ1-3,TRBV11-2,CASSSAGISGNTIYF,TGTGCCAGCAGCTCGGCAGGGATCTCTGGAAACACCATATATTTT
TRBD1,few,TRBJ1-3,TRBV7-8,CASSFDRANWANTIYF,TGTGCCAGCAGCTTCGACAGGGCCAATTGGGCAAACACCATATATTTT
-,once,TRBJ1-3,TRBV5-1,CASSEGGGNTIYF,TGCGCCAGCAGCGAGGGTGGCGGAAACACCATATATTTT
TRBD1,-,TRBJ2-5,TRBV3-1/TRBV3-2,CASSDRGPETQYF,TGTGCCAGCAGTGATAGGGGGCCAGAGACCCAGTACTTC
-,-,TRBJ2-4,TRBV5-6,CASSTRRAGNIQYF,TGTGCCAGCAGCACCAGGAGGGCCGGCAACATTCAGTACTTC
-,-,TRBJ1-2,TRBV5-4,CASSLAGMDGYTF,TGTGCCAGCAGCTTGGCAGGGATGGATGGCTACACCTTC
TRBD2,few,TRBJ2-3,TRBV20-1,CSASTGAGGQYF,TGCAGTGCTAGTACCGGGGCGGGGGGGCAGTATTTT
-,-,TRBJ1-6,TRBV7-9,CASSSLGGGGNSPLHF,TGTGCCAGCAGCTCTTTAGGGGGGGGCGGTAATTCACCCCTCCACTTT
TRBD1,-,TRBJ2-2,TRBV3-1/TRBV3-2,CASSQRDRGTGELFF,TGTGCCAGCAGCCAAAGGGACAGGGGCACCGGGGAGCTGTTTTTT
-,-,TRBJ2-2,TRBV6-1,CASSDTGKTGELFF,TGTGCCAGCAGTGATACAGGGAAGACCGGGGAGCTGTTTTTT
-,-,TRBJ2-1,TRBV6-5,CASSYGGPNNEQFF,TGTGCCAGCAGTTACGGGGGCCCGAACAATGAGCAGTTCTTC
-,-,TRBJ1-4,TRBV7-9,CASSFQGGEKLFF,TGTGCCAGCAGCTTCCAGGGCGGTGAAAAACTGTTTTTT
-,-,TRBJ2-4,TRBV7-8,CASSSGTNIQYF,TGTGCCAGCAGCTCAGGCACAAACATTCAGTACTTC
-,-,TRBJ1-2,TRBV7-9,CASSPTGNNYGYTF,TGTGCCAGCAGCCCAACAGGGAACAACTATGGCTACACCTTC
TRBD1,-,TRBJ1-1,TRBV6-5,CASSPTQGAPGEAFF,TGTGCCAGCAGTCCAACCCAGGGGGCGCCCGGCGAAGCTTTCTTT
TRBD1,-,TRBJ2-7,TRBV3-1/TRBV3-2,CASSQGTGPNEQYF,TGTGCCAGCAGCCAAGGGACAGGGCCCAACGAGCAGTACTTC
-,-,TRBJ1-1,TRBV5-5,CASSLGTGGGTEAFF,TGTGCCAGCAGCTTGGGGACGGGGGGAGGCACTGAAGCTTTCTTT
TRBD1,-,TRBJ1-1,TRBV18,CASSRLPQGTDTEAFF,TGTGCCAGCTCACGCCTTCCCCAGGGGACAGACACTGAAGCTTTCTTT
TRBD1,-,TRBJ1-1,TRBV27,CASSHRQGSVTEAFF,TGTGCCAGCAGTCACAGACAGGGGTCGGTCACTGAAGCTTTCTTT
TRBD1,-,TRBJ2-4,TRBV7-9,CASSLAGTVGDIQYF,TGTGCCAGCAGCTTGGCCGGGACAGTGGGCGACATTCAGTACTTC
-,-,TRBJ1-2,TRBV7-9,CASSLLIGEGYTF,TGTGCCAGCAGCTTATTGATTGGGGAGGGCTACACCTTC
TRBD1,-,TRBJ2-5,TRBV5-5,CASSIGQAGVETQYF,TGTGCCAGCAGCATAGGACAGGCCGGGGTTGAGACCCAGTACTTC
-,-,TRBJ2-1,TRBV3-1/TRBV3-2,CASSQVRRVQFF,TGTGCCAGCAGCCAAGTACGCAGGGTACAGTTCTTC
TRBD1,-,TRBJ1-5,TRBV2,CASSDPQGNILTQPQHF,TGTGCCAGCAGTGACCCACAGGGGAATATCCTCACTCAGCCCCAGCATTTT
TRBD2,-,TRBJ2-1,TRBV29-1,CSVSSGGRNEQFF,TGCAGCGTATCTAGCGGGGGGCGAAATGAGCAGTTCTTC
-,once,TRBJ2-1,TRBV7-8,CASSFTRGVKGDEQFF,TGTGCCAGCAGCTTTACCCGGGGGGTTAAGGGGGATGAGCAGTTCTTC
TRBD2,-,TRBJ2-1,TRBV7-8,CASSWRNGLASFF,TGTGCCAGCAGCTGGCGCAATGGACTAGCGTCGTTCTTC
-,-,TRBJ2-3,TRBV11-3,CASSLEGGTDTQYF,TGTGCCAGCAGCTTAGAGGGCGGCACAGATACGCAGTATTTT
-,many,TRBJ1-1,TRBV28,CASGSGGAVDTEAFF,TGTGCCAGCGGGTCTGGTGGGGCCGTGGACACTGAAGCTTTCTTT
-,-,TRBJ2-2,TRBV19,CASRTQQSNTGELFF,TGTGCCAGTAGGACTCAGCAGTCAAACACCGGGGAGCTGTTTTTT